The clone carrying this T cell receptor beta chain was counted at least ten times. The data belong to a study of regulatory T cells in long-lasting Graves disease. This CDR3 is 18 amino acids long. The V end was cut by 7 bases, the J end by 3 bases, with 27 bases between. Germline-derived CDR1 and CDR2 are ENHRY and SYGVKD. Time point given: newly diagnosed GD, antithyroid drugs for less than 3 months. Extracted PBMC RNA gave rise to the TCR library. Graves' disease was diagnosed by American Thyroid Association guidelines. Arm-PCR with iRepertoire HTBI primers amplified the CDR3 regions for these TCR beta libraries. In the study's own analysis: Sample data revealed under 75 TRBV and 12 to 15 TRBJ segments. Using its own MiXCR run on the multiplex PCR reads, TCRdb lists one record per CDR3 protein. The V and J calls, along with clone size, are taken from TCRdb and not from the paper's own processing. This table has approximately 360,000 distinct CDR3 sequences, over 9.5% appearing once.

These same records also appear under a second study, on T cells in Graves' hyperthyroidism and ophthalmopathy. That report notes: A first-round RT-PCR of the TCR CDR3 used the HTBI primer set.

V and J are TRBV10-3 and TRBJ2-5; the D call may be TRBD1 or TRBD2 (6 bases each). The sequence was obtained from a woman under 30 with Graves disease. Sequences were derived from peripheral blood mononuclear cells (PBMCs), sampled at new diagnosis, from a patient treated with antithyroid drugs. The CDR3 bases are TGTGCCATCAATCAGAACCCGGGGCGGGCCGGGGGCAAAGAGACCCAGTACTTC. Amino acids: CAINQNPGRAGGKETQYF.